The next 30 T cell receptor beta chains were all read from a single sample in a study of cytomegalovirus exposure and HLA in healthy donors. Clones were read by immunoSEQ multiplex PCR, and TCRdb kept only the in-frame ones, dropping some. The table records tens of thousands of clones, roughly 88% of them present only once. Material for sequencing was PBMCs. These receptors were taken from a man aged 25 to 40 in good health and CMV-seronegative.

The chain uses TRBV7-6 and TRBJ1-1; D may be TRBD1 (6 bases). Trimming removed 2 bases from V and 3 bases from J, with 7 bases in between. CDR1 and CDR2 from the germline V gene are SGHVS and FNYEAQ. The CDR3 consists of 13 residues. CDR3 bases: TGTGCCAGCAGCTTAACAGGGCACACTGAAGCTTTCTTT. As protein: CASSLTGHTEAFF.

This clone was seen a few times. The chain uses TRBV9 and TRBJ2-7; 7 positions match TRBD2. Germline V lookup: CDR1 SGDLS, CDR2 YYNGEE. Trimming cost V 4 bases and J 6 bases; bases outside gene matches: 16. The CDR3 consists of 16 residues. CDR3 residues: CASSPNSGASLSEQYF. The CDR3 bases are TGTGCCAGCAGCCCCAACAGCGGGGCGTCATTGAGCGAGCAGTACTTC.

The chain carries TRBV11-2 and TRBJ2-7; 7 bases map to TRBD2. The germline V gene encodes CDR1 SGHAT and CDR2 FQNNGV. V gave up 5 bases and J gave up 0 bases; unmatched junction bases: 16. CDR3 length: 18 amino acids. The CDR3 sequence: CASSLGSSGMKNSYEQYF. As DNA, the CDR3 is TGTGCCAGCAGCCTAGGGTCTAGCGGAATGAAAAACTCCTACGAGCAGTACTTC.

The V and J genes are TRBV7-9 and TRBJ2-7; D call uncertain. Germline V lookup: CDR1 SEHNR, CDR2 FQNEAQ (reference sequence). Trimming took 0 bases from V and 2 from J, leaving 8 bases between them. The CDR3 spans 14 residues. The CDR3 loop reads CASSLAGTAYEQYF. CDR3 in DNA: TGTGCCAGCAGCTTAGCGGGCACAGCCTACGAGCAGTACTTC.

V is TRBV15 and J is TRBJ2-3; D is possibly TRBD2 (6 bases). CDR3 length: 15 residues. Trimming left V 1 base short and J 1 base short, with 9 bases between. The germline V gene encodes CDR1 LNHNV and CDR2 YYDKDF (reference sequence). The CDR3 here is CATSRGAGRTDTQYF. CDR3 DNA sequence: TGTGCCACCAGCAGAGGTGCGGGACGCACAGATACGCAGTATTTT.

The chain has TRBV6-5 and TRBJ2-1; 14 nucleotides agree with TRBD2. The CDR3 is 16 amino acids. The J segment lost 9 bases and the V segment lost 2 bases, leaving 6 bases of the junction unmatched. Germline V gene lookup returns CDR1 MNHEY and CDR2 SVGAGI. The CDR3 sequence is CASSYTTSGRGAEQFF. The CDR3 DNA reads TGTGCCAGCAGTTACACGACTAGCGGGAGGGGTGCTGAGCAGTTCTTC.

This clone was seen a single time. This chain uses TRBV6-1 with TRBJ2-5, with a weak D call TRBD1 (8 bases). The V end was cut by 8 bases, the J end by 4 bases, with 14 bases between. This CDR3 spans 13 amino acids. Germline V gene sequence: CDR1 MNHNS, CDR2 SASEGT. DNA of the CDR3: TGTGCCAGCCACAGGGGGAGGGGAGAGACCCAGTACTTC. Its protein is CASHRGRGETQYF.

This rearrangement joins TRBV5-8 to TRBJ2-7, with D perhaps TRBD1 (6 bases). This CDR3 has 14 amino acids. CDR1 is SGHTS, CDR2 YDEGEE, per germline. V lost 0 bases and J lost 11, with 18 bases in between. CDR3 protein: CASSLGPGEIMEYF. The CDR3 coding sequence is TGTGCCAGCAGCTTGGGGCCAGGGGAAATTATGGAGTACTTC.

The V call is TRBV5-1, the J call TRBJ2-3; no clear D. Looked up from germline, CDR1 is SGHRS and CDR2 is YFSETQ. The CDR3 consists of 14 residues. V lost 2 bases to trimming and J lost 1 base, with 8 bases between them. The CDR3 loop reads CASSFILGTDTQYF. CDR3 bases: TGCGCCAGCAGCTTTATCCTCGGCACAGATACGCAGTATTTT.

This chain uses TRBV27 with TRBJ1-1, with 7 bases lining up with TRBD1. The CDR3 runs 15 residues. V gave up 4 bases and J gave up 0 bases; unmatched junction bases: 5. Germline CDR1 and CDR2: MNHEY and SMNVEV (reference sequence). The CDR3 reads CASSYTGALNTEAFF. DNA for the CDR3: TGTGCCAGCAGTTACACAGGGGCCCTGAACACTGAAGCTTTCTTT.

The chain couples TRBV5-1 to TRBJ2-1, with TRBD1 matching 8 bases. Trimming took 4 bases from V and 5 from J; bases not matched to a gene: 14. The CDR3 extends over 17 amino acids. The V gene's germline CDR1 is SGHRS and CDR2 YFSETQ. The CDR3 DNA sequence: TGCGCCAGCAGCCCGGAGCCCCGGACAGGGTACAACAATGAGCAGTTCTTC. Amino acid sequence: CASSPEPRTGYNNEQFF.

The CDR3 region is CASSLGEGKPSYEQYF. As DNA, the CDR3 is TGCGCCAGCAGCTTGGGGGAGGGAAAACCCTCCTACGAGCAGTACTTC. This chain joins TRBV5-1 and TRBJ2-7; 7 nucleotides align to TRBD2. J gave up 0 bases and V 0 bases, and 6 bases lay outside the gene matches. CDR3 length: 16 residues. Germline V gene sequence: CDR1 SGHRS, CDR2 YFSETQ.

There are a few counts of this clone. J is TRBJ2-5 and V is TRBV14, with 7 bases lining up with TRBD1. The CDR3 is 13 residues long. After removal of 5 bases from V and 3 bases from J, the junction contained 3 bases not matched to a gene. The V gene's germline CDR1 is SGHDN and CDR2 FVKESK. CDR3 sequence: CASSRGLEETQYF. DNA of the CDR3: TGTGCCAGCAGCAGGGGGCTCGAAGAGACCCAGTACTTC.

The chain couples TRBV9 to TRBJ1-3; D unclear. This CDR3 has 13 residues. Germline-derived CDR1 and CDR2 are SGDLS and YYNGEE. Trimming removed 4 bases at V and 7 bases at J, with 12 bases between. This CDR3 is CASSQELGNTIYF. For the CDR3, the DNA is TGTGCCAGCAGCCAAGAACTCGGGAACACCATATATTTT. Full variable domain (rest looked up from reference TRBV9 and TRBJ1-3): DSGVTQTPKHLITATGQRVTLRCSPRSGDLSVYWYQQSLDQGLQFLIQYYNGEERAKGNILERFSAQQFPDLHSELNLSSLELGDSALYFCASSQELGNTIYFGEGSWLTVV.

Only a few counts were recorded for this clone. The J gene is TRBJ1-5, the V gene TRBV10-1; perhaps TRBD1 as D (6 bases). CDR1 is WNHNN and CDR2 is SYGVQD in the germline V gene (reference sequence). The CDR3 sequence is 12 residues long. Trimming took 5 bases from V and 6 from J, leaving 8 bases between them. The CDR3 loop is CASSIRGQPQHF. The DNA of the CDR3 is TGCGCCAGCAGTATCAGGGGTCAGCCCCAGCATTTT.

This rearrangement joins TRBV5-4 to TRBJ2-1; 11 bases align to TRBD2. This CDR3 comprises 16 residues. CDR1 is SGHNT and CDR2 is YYREEE in the germline V gene (reference sequence). J lost 7 bases, V lost 0 bases, and 6 bases had no gene match. The CDR3 reads CASSLGSGRAWNEQFF. The CDR3 DNA follows: TGTGCCAGCAGCTTGGGTAGCGGGAGGGCCTGGAATGAGCAGTTCTTC.

This rearrangement joins TRBV5-5 to TRBJ2-7, with D possibly being TRBD2 (5 bases). The CDR3 spans 14 residues. Germline CDR1 reads SGHKS; CDR2 reads YYEKEE (reference sequence). The germline V and J ends were trimmed by 3 bases and 2 bases, with 12 bases remaining between them. In DNA, the CDR3 is TGTGCCAGCAGCTCGGACTTAGGCACCTACGAGCAGTACTTC. Its translation is CASSSDLGTYEQYF. Full variable domain (outside the CDR3, taken from reference TRBV5-5 and TRBJ2-7): DAGVTQSPTHLIKTRGQQVTLRCSPISGHKSVSWYQQVLGQGPQFIFQYYEKEERGRGNFPDRFSARQFPNYSSELNVNALLLGDSALYLCASSSDLGTYEQYFGPGTRLTVT.

The chain combines TRBV4-2 with TRBJ2-2; TRBD2 matches at 10 bases. V was clipped by 4 bases and J by 3 bases; unmatched bases: 20. Looked up from germline, CDR1 is LGHNA and CDR2 is YNFKEQ. This CDR3 contains 21 residues. Here the CDR3 DNA reads TGTGCCAGCAGCCCCGTTAGGATGAGGACTAGCGGTTCCGGCTACACCGGGGAGCTGTTTTTT. Its translation: CASSPVRMRTSGSGYTGELFF.

V and J are TRBV7-9 and TRBJ1-2, with D uncertain. The V and J ends lost 5 bases and 2 bases respectively, with 6 bases between them. The CDR3 is made up of 12 amino acids. The germline gives CDR1 SEHNR, CDR2 FQNEAQ (reference sequence). CDR3 protein: CASSAGNYGYTF. The CDR3 nucleotides read TGTGCCAGCAGCGCCGGGAACTATGGCTACACCTTC.

J is TRBJ1-3 and V is TRBV25-1, with D hard to call. The V and J ends lost 1 base and 0 bases respectively, with 7 bases between them. This CDR3 is 15 amino acids long. Germline CDR1 and CDR2: MGHDK and SYGVNS. The CDR3 here is CASSESGSSGNTIYF. The DNA for the CDR3 is TGTGCCAGCAGTGAATCGGGATCCTCTGGAAACACCATATATTTT.

This chain links TRBV4-1 with TRBJ1-2; 7 bases line up with TRBD1. Germline values: CDR1 MGHRA, CDR2 YSYEKL. V was clipped by 2 bases and J by 8 bases; unmatched bases: 8. This CDR3 region has 14 residues. The chain's CDR3 is CASSQWGRQGGYTF. The CDR3 nucleotides read TGCGCCAGCAGCCAATGGGGGAGACAGGGAGGCTACACCTTC.

The rearrangement links TRBV6-5 to TRBJ2-7; 7 positions agree with TRBD1. The ends lost 4 bases at V and 4 bases at J; junction bases unmatched: 7. This CDR3 region has 14 residues. Germline-derived CDR1 and CDR2 are MNHEY and SVGAGI. CDR3 DNA: TGTGCCAGCAGTTCGACTTACAGGGGTTACGAGCAGTACTTC. This gives the protein CASSSTYRGYEQYF.

The chain combines TRBV28 with TRBJ1-1; 8 bases map to TRBD1. The CDR3 is 14 amino acids. Germline V gene sequence: CDR1 MDHEN, CDR2 SYDVKM. V trimming: 6 bases; J trimming: 2 bases; junction bases outside the gene matches: 5. CDR3 bases: TGTGCCAGCAGGACGGACAGGGTAAACACTGAAGCTTTCTTT. Its translation: CASRTDRVNTEAFF.

CDR3 sequence reads: CASSTGTGVEKLFF. CDR3 nucleotide sequence: TGTGCCAGCAGCACGGGAACAGGGGTTGAAAAACTGTTTTTT. V is TRBV5-4 and J is TRBJ1-4; 7 bases agree with TRBD1. Germline loops: CDR1 SGHNT, CDR2 YYREEE (reference sequence). V dropped 4 bases and J dropped 7; count of bases not matched to a gene: 7. The CDR3 has 14 amino acids.

CDR3 DNA sequence: TGTGCCAGCAGTGTCGGGGGGGAACGGTCCTACGAGCAGTACTTC. It encodes CASSVGGERSYEQYF. The rearrangement links TRBV6-1 to TRBJ2-7, with 8 bases identical to TRBD2. The germline gives CDR1 MNHNS, CDR2 SASEGT. This CDR3 is built from 15 residues. V shed 4 bases and J 1 base; nucleotides not matched to a gene: 6.

The chain is built from TRBV27 and TRBJ1-6; weak D call: TRBD1 (6 bases). V gave up 7 bases and J gave up 10 bases, with 23 bases separating them. Germline CDR1 and CDR2: MNHEY and SMNVEV (reference sequence). This CDR3 is 16 amino acids long. CDR3 in DNA: TGTGCCAGCACCCTGCCCGACAGGTCAGGTGGATCACCCCTCCACTTT. Amino acid sequence: CASTLPDRSGGSPLHF.

The rearrangement links TRBV11-2 to TRBJ2-1; D is undetermined. Germline CDR1 reads SGHAT; CDR2 reads FQNNGV. V lost 2 bases to trimming and J lost 8 bases, with 10 bases between them. The CDR3 is 13 amino acids. The CDR3 sequence: CASSLSTSYEQFF. CDR3 bases: TGTGCCAGCAGCTTAAGTACTTCCTATGAGCAGTTCTTC.

This chain connects TRBV7-8 to TRBJ1-5; no definite D call. Germline V lookup: CDR1 SGHVS, CDR2 FQNEAQ. There are 14 residues in the CDR3. The V end was cut by 1 base, the J end by 0 bases, with 4 bases between. In nucleotides, the CDR3 is TGTGCCAGCAGCTTAGTAAATAGCAATCAGCCCCAGCATTTT. This gives the protein CASSLVNSNQPQHF.

V usage is TRBV5-4 and J usage is TRBJ2-3; D is undetermined. The CDR3 spans 12 residues. Deletions cut 0 bases from V and 5 bases from J, with 4 bases between. Germline CDR1 reads SGHNT; CDR2 reads YYREEE (reference sequence). The CDR3 sequence: CASSLGQDTQYF. CDR3 coding DNA: TGTGCCAGCAGCTTGGGGCAAGATACGCAGTATTTT.

As to this clone: The junction differs from germline at one of its ends, possibly a read error. J is TRBJ2-1 and V is TRBV6-4; no definite D call. Germline CDR1 is MRHNA and CDR2 is SNTAGT. CDR3 size: 13 residues. CDR3 in amino acids: CASSGSSNNEQFF. For the CDR3, the DNA is TGTGCCAGCAGTGGAAGCTCCAACAATGAGCAGTTCTTC.